The 27 T cell receptor beta chains below all came from one sample that was sequenced in a study of cytomegalovirus exposure and HLA in healthy donors. Produced via immunoSEQ multiplex PCR; TCRdb's table is partial and in-frame only. Altogether about 180,000 clones are present, about 85% being singletons, with the ten largest covering 15% to 20%. The sample consisted of PBMCs. The receptors were sampled from a man aged 18-30 years in good health and CMV-seropositive.

This chain joins TRBV6-6 and TRBJ1-1; no reliable D call. Trimming left V 4 bases short and J 0 bases short, with 9 bases between. Germline V CDR1 and CDR2: MNHNY, SVGAGI (reference sequence). CDR3 length: 14 residues. Here the CDR3 reads CASSFLGMNTEAFF. CDR3 nucleotides: TGTGCCAGCAGTTTCCTCGGTATGAACACTGAAGCTTTCTTT.

The V gene is TRBV5-4, the J gene TRBJ2-3; maybe TRBD1 (5 bases). The CDR3 covers 16 residues. V gave up 0 bases and J gave up 2 bases, with 13 bases separating them. CDR1 and CDR2 from the germline V gene are SGHNT and YYREEE (reference sequence). The chain's CDR3 is CASSLVKGVDTDTQYF. As DNA, the CDR3 is TGTGCCAGCAGCTTGGTAAAAGGGGTAGACACAGATACGCAGTATTTT.

The rearrangement links TRBV7-8 to TRBJ2-7, with TRBD1 matching over 8 bases. The CDR3 spans 16 residues. J was trimmed by 4 bases and V by 5 bases; bases with no gene match: 13. Per the germline V gene, CDR1 is SGHVS and CDR2 is FQNEAQ. The CDR3 loop is CASSPRGAGGLYEQYF. CDR3 sequence (DNA): TGTGCCAGCAGCCCTAGAGGTGCAGGGGGCTTGTACGAGCAGTACTTC.

The V call is TRBV9, the J call TRBJ1-2; 10 nucleotides match TRBD1. The CDR3 has 16 amino acids. V lost 4 bases and J lost 7; bases outside the gene matches: 13. Germline-derived CDR1 and CDR2 are SGDLS and YYNGEE. The chain's CDR3 is CASSPETTGGWLGYTF. CDR3 nucleotide sequence: TGTGCCAGCAGCCCCGAAACGACAGGGGGCTGGCTTGGCTACACCTTC.

V usage is TRBV6-6 and J usage is TRBJ1-4, with D unclear. Per germline, CDR1 MNHNY and CDR2 SVGAGI (reference sequence). V dropped 6 bases and J dropped 8 bases, with 16 bases sitting between them. The CDR3 sequence is 14 residues long. As DNA, the CDR3 is TGTGCCAGCAGGGAGCACTTTGGGGAGGAAAAACTGTTTTTT. Protein: CASREHFGEEKLFF.

The rearrangement joins TRBV28 to TRBJ2-5, with 8 bases identical to TRBD1. V shed 3 bases and J 4 bases; nucleotides not matched to a gene: 7. Germline CDR1 reads MDHEN; CDR2 reads SYDVKM. The CDR3 is 15 residues long. The CDR3 loop reads CASSFPTGVGETQYF. CDR3 sequence (DNA): TGTGCCAGCAGTTTCCCGACAGGGGTCGGAGAGACCCAGTACTTC.

This rearrangement joins TRBV9 to TRBJ2-5, with a tentative D call TRBD2 (6 bases). There are 14 residues in the CDR3. V shed 5 bases and J shed 5 bases, with 16 bases lying between them. CDR1 SGDLS and CDR2 YYNGEE come from the germline V gene. The CDR3 reads CASRVTSVGETQYF. The DNA for the CDR3 is TGTGCCAGCAGAGTGACTAGTGTTGGGGAGACCCAGTACTTC.

This rearrangement joins TRBV6-5 to TRBJ1-2; 10 nucleotides agree with TRBD1. Germline V CDR1 and CDR2: MNHEY, SVGAGI. This CDR3 has 15 residues. J was trimmed by 3 bases and V by 0 bases; bases with no gene match: 1. CDR3 bases: TGTGCCAGCAGTTACTCAGGACAGGGGGACTATGGCTACACCTTC. Protein sequence: CASSYSGQGDYGYTF.

This sequence joins TRBV28 and TRBJ1-2, with a weak D call TRBD1 (5 bases). Germline CDR1 and CDR2: MDHEN and SYDVKM. This CDR3 spans 16 amino acids. Trimming removed 6 bases from V and 6 bases from J, with 23 bases in between. The CDR3 loop is CASRDPGEPLGHGYTF. The CDR3, as DNA: TGTGCCAGCAGGGATCCGGGGGAGCCCCTCGGGCATGGCTACACCTTC.

The sample holds one count of this clone. The chain recombines TRBV27 with TRBJ2-3; maybe TRBD1 (6 bases). The CDR3 totals 13 residues. The germline V gene has CDR1 MNHEY and CDR2 SMNVEV (reference sequence). The ends were cut back, 5 bases at V and 4 bases at J, with 10 bases in the middle. The CDR3 spells CASSINRADTQYF. In nucleotides, the CDR3 is TGTGCCAGCAGTATTAACAGGGCAGATACGCAGTATTTT.

J is TRBJ2-1 and V is TRBV6-1, with a tentative D call TRBD2 (5 bases). The CDR3 is made up of 13 amino acids. With 5 bases removed from V and 6 bases from J, the gap between germline ends came to 11 bases. Per germline, CDR1 MNHNS and CDR2 SASEGT. CDR3 DNA: TGTGCCAGCAGTAAGCAGGAGGTCAATGAGCAGTTCTTC. It encodes CASSKQEVNEQFF.

The chain couples TRBV7-3 to TRBJ2-2; 10 nucleotides line up with TRBD2. The CDR3 is made up of 16 amino acids. The germline CDR1 and CDR2 sequences are SGHTA and FQGTGA. Unmatched junction bases numbered 7, after V lost 3 bases and J lost 6 bases. Here the CDR3 DNA reads TGTGCCAGCAGCTTGTCAGTCGGGACTAGCGCCGGGGAGCTGTTTTTT. Translation gives CASSLSVGTSAGELFF. Full variable domain (rest looked up from reference TRBV7-3 and TRBJ2-2): GAGVSQTPSNKVTEKGKYVELRCDPISGHTALYWYRQSLGQGPEFLIYFQGTGAADDSGLPNDRFFAVRPEGSVSTLKIQRTERGDSAVYLCASSLSVGTSAGELFFGEGSRLTVL.

The chain links TRBV5-4 to TRBJ2-4; possibly TRBD2 for D (5 bases). The CDR3 contains 14 residues. The germline V and J ends were trimmed by 4 bases and 8 bases, with 16 bases remaining between them. CDR1 and CDR2 from the germline V gene are SGHNT and YYREEE (reference sequence). The CDR3: CASSVGLPRDIQYF. The CDR3 coding sequence is TGTGCCAGCAGCGTAGGACTCCCTCGTGACATTCAGTACTTC.

V usage is TRBV6-1 and J usage is TRBJ2-3, with D possibly TRBD2 on 6 matching bases. The CDR3 has 15 amino acids. The V end lost 2 bases, the J end lost 4 bases, and 13 bases lay between the germline ends. Germline-derived CDR1 and CDR2 are MNHNS and SASEGT. The CDR3 reads CASSENPGTSDTQYF. The CDR3 DNA sequence: TGTGCCAGCAGTGAAAACCCCGGGACTTCAGATACGCAGTATTTT.

The CDR3 region has the DNA TGTGCCAGCAGCCAGCCTCGGCAGGGGCACTCCTACGAGCAGTACTTC. This sequence encodes CASSQPRQGHSYEQYF. The chain employs TRBV7-9 and TRBJ2-7; possible D gene TRBD1, 6 bases. Between the trimmed V and J ends, which lost 5 bases and 0 bases, there was a span of 17 bases. Germline CDR1 reads SEHNR; CDR2 reads FQNEAQ (reference sequence). The CDR3 length is 16 residues.

The gene calls are TRBV18 and TRBJ2-3, with 12 bases aligning to TRBD2. Germline CDR1 is KGHSH and CDR2 is LQKENI. V lost 6 bases and J lost 5; bases outside the gene matches: 9. This CDR3 has 16 amino acids. CDR3 protein: CASSLRLAGVGDTQYF. In DNA form, the CDR3 reads TGTGCCAGCTCCCTCCGACTAGCGGGAGTGGGAGATACGCAGTATTTT.

V usage is TRBV9 and J usage is TRBJ2-5; 8 nucleotides align to TRBD2. The J segment lost 5 bases and the V segment lost 4 bases, leaving 16 bases of the junction unmatched. Per the germline V gene, CDR1 is SGDLS and CDR2 is YYNGEE. The CDR3 runs to 17 residues. This CDR3 is CASSLGGGTQGGETQYF. For the CDR3, the DNA is TGTGCCAGCAGCCTCGGGGGGGGGACACAGGGTGGCGAGACCCAGTACTTC.

The gene calls are TRBV11-2 and TRBJ2-3; D is possibly TRBD1 (7 bases). This CDR3 is 17 amino acids long. The germline gives CDR1 SGHAT, CDR2 FQNNGV. Trimming removed 3 bases at V and 2 bases at J, with 18 bases between. The CDR3 here is CASSFSQGGASTDTQYF. As DNA, the CDR3 is TGTGCCAGCAGCTTTAGTCAGGGGGGAGCTTCCACAGATACGCAGTATTTT.

J is TRBJ2-3 and V is TRBV7-3; 14 bases match TRBD2. The CDR3 has 19 residues. Germline V gives CDR1 SGHTA, CDR2 FQGTGA. J was trimmed by 0 bases and V by 1 base; bases with no gene match: 6. The CDR3 spells CASSLIGTSGGSSTDTQYF. Written as DNA, the CDR3 is TGTGCCAGCAGCTTAATCGGGACTAGCGGGGGCTCTAGCACAGATACGCAGTATTTT.

This rearrangement joins TRBV29-1 to TRBJ1-2; 10 positions agree with TRBD1. V was pared by 5 bases and J by 4 bases, with 1 base of the junction left unmatched. This CDR3 has 12 residues. Germline V gene lookup returns CDR1 SQVTM and CDR2 ANQGSEA. The CDR3 here is CSVRTGGYGYTF. The CDR3 coding sequence is TGCAGCGTTCGGACAGGGGGCTATGGCTACACCTTC. Based on the CDR3 plus reference TRBV29-1 and TRBJ1-2, the full variable domain is SAVISQKPSRDICQRGTSLTIQCQVDSQVTMMFWYRQQPGQSLTLIATANQGSEATYESGFVIDKFPISRPNLTFSTLTVSNMSPEDSSIYLCSVRTGGYGYTFGSGTRLTVV.

This chain uses TRBV28 with TRBJ2-3, with 7 positions matching TRBD2. Germline V lookup: CDR1 MDHEN, CDR2 SYDVKM. The CDR3 runs 15 residues. With V trimmed by 2 bases and J by 3 bases, 5 bases remained unmatched. CDR3: CASSLPLAATDTQYF. CDR3 in DNA: TGTGCCAGCAGTTTACCGCTAGCGGCAACAGATACGCAGTATTTT. The variable domain in full, completed from reference TRBV28 and TRBJ2-3, reads DVKVTQSSRYLVKRTGEKVFLECVQDMDHENMFWYRQDPGLGLRLIYFSYDVKMKEKGDIPEGYSVSREKKERFSLILESASTNQTSMYLCASSLPLAATDTQYFGPGTRLTVL.

This clone has more than one count but fewer than ten. The chain recombines TRBV28 with TRBJ1-5; D is uncertain. Per the germline V gene, CDR1 is MDHEN and CDR2 is SYDVKM. The CDR3 spans 13 residues. V was pared by 6 bases and J by 7 bases, with 13 bases between. CDR3 coding DNA: TGTGCCAGCAGCGCACGAGGAGGGCAGCCCCAGCATTTT. Protein product: CASSARGGQPQHF.

J is TRBJ1-1 and V is TRBV7-9; D is perhaps TRBD1 (5 bases). V was cut by 5 bases and J by 2 bases, with 9 bases left in between. Germline V lookup: CDR1 SEHNR, CDR2 FQNEAQ (reference sequence). This CDR3 comprises 13 residues. The chain's CDR3 is CASSEGANTEAFF. The CDR3 DNA is TGTGCCAGCAGCGAAGGGGCTAACACTGAAGCTTTCTTT.

This chain connects TRBV7-9 to TRBJ1-3, with 7 positions matching TRBD1. The CDR3 has 15 residues. Germline CDR1 and CDR2: SEHNR and FQNEAQ (reference sequence). The V and J ends lost 5 bases and 8 bases, in that order; junction bases with no gene match: 12. CDR3 in DNA: TGTGCCAGCAGCCCCCGGACAGGTTCGTGGGACACCATATATTTT. Its translation: CASSPRTGSWDTIYF.

The genes are TRBV4-2 and TRBJ2-5; 11 nucleotides align to TRBD2. Germline lookup yields CDR1 LGHNA and CDR2 YNFKEQ. This CDR3 spans 15 amino acids. After removal of 3 bases from V and 4 bases from J, the junction contained 4 bases not matched to a gene. The CDR3 loop is CASSQLAGGGETQYF. CDR3 bases: TGTGCCAGCAGCCAGTTAGCGGGGGGGGGAGAGACCCAGTACTTC.

The chain recombines TRBV7-2 with TRBJ2-1; 7 bases are a match to TRBD2. From germline, CDR1 is SGHTA and CDR2 FQGNSA. The J segment lost 9 bases and the V segment lost 7 bases, leaving 9 bases of the junction unmatched. The CDR3 is made up of 13 amino acids. CDR3 loop: CASTLVTGGEQFF. DNA for the CDR3: TGTGCCAGCACCTTGGTAACGGGGGGTGAGCAGTTCTTC.

This clone was counted a single time. The V and J genes are TRBV7-9 and TRBJ1-5; 9 bases match TRBD1. The trim removed 4 bases at V and 2 bases at J, leaving 6 bases unmatched. CDR1 and CDR2 from the germline V gene are SEHNR and FQNEAQ (reference sequence). This CDR3 has 16 amino acids. CDR3 in DNA: TGTGCCAGCAGCTCCTGGACAGGGGAGGGCAATCAGCCCCAGCATTTT. This encodes CASSSWTGEGNQPQHF. Full variable domain (missing parts from reference TRBV7-9 and TRBJ1-5): DTGVSQNPRHKITKRGQNVTFRCDPISEHNRLYWYRQTLGQGPEFLTYFQNEAQLEKSRLLSDRFSAERPKGSFSTLEIQRTEQGDSAMYLCASSSWTGEGNQPQHFGDGTRLSIL.